Listed below are T cell receptor beta chains from one sample, sequenced in a study of beta chain features in type 1 diabetes. Profiling relied on immunoSEQ multiplex PCR, and the TCRdb table lists in-frame clones only, not all of them. The table has roughly 250,000 clones, roughly 70% seen once. Sequencing was done on a sample of naive CD4+ T cells from blood. The receptor set was obtained from a man younger than 40 in good health. CDR3s include the opening cysteine and the closing phenylalanine or tryptophan. A D gene is named only where the DNA matches it firmly. Where a row states a size, it is once, few, many or the class of an expanded clone; other rows omit it.

CDR3 DNA | CDR3 protein | V gene | clone size | D gene | J gene
TGTGCCAGCAGCTTGGCCCCGGCGGATACGCAGTATTTT | CASSLAPADTQYF | TRBV11-2 | NA | NA | TRBJ2-3
TGTGCCATCTCTAGCGGGAGTCTCCACAATGAGCAGTTCTTC | CAISSGSLHNEQFF | TRBV10-3 | few | TRBD2 | TRBJ2-1
TGTGCCAGCAGCAACCTCTACTACAATGAGCAGTTCTTC | CASSNLYYNEQFF | TRBV7-2 | NA | NA | TRBJ2-1
TGCAGCGTTATGGGTCTACTAAGCTCCTACGAGCAGTACTTC | CSVMGLLSSYEQYF | TRBV29-1 | NA | NA | TRBJ2-7
TGTGCCGTCTGGGGCTCTGGGGCCAACGTCCTGACTTTC | CAVWGSGANVLTF | TRBV11-2 | NA | NA | TRBJ2-6
TGCAGCGTTCAGGACGATCGGGACACTGAAGCTTTCTTT | CSVQDDRDTEAFF | TRBV29-1 | few | NA | TRBJ1-1
TGTGCCAGTAGTGGCGACCCGGTAGTAAACATTCAGTACTTC | CASSGDPVVNIQYF | TRBV19 | few | NA | TRBJ2-4
TGCGCCAGCAGCCAAGCGTCGTGGGGTTCCTACAATGAGCAGTTCTTC | CASSQASWGSYNEQFF | TRBV4-1 | few | NA | TRBJ2-1
TGCAGCGTTGGACAGACGGATGGCTACACCTTC | CSVGQTDGYTF | TRBV29-1 | NA | NA | TRBJ1-2
TGTGCCAGCAGCTTAGACGGTAGCACAGATACGCAGTATTTT | CASSLDGSTDTQYF | TRBV7-9 | NA | NA | TRBJ2-3
TGCAGCGTTAGGGTCACTAGCGGGAGCCAAGAGACCCAGTACTTC | CSVRVTSGSQETQYF | TRBV29-1 | few | TRBD2 | TRBJ2-5
TGTGCCAGCAGCTTAGGGTCTCGCATAGGAGTGGAGACCCAGTACTTC | CASSLGSRIGVETQYF | TRBV7-6 | once | NA | TRBJ2-5
TGTGCCTGGCGGACAGGGGGGAAAGATACGCAATATTTT | CAWRTGGKDTQYF | TRBV30 | NA | TRBD1 | TRBJ2-3
TGTGCCAGCAGCGCTAATCGGGGGGCAGGCACAGATACGCAGTATTTT | CASSANRGAGTDTQYF | TRBV5-4 | NA | NA | TRBJ2-3
TGTGCCAGCAGTCCCCCTGGGGTTAACACCGGGGAGCTGTTTTTT | CASSPPGVNTGELFF | TRBV11-2 | few | NA | TRBJ2-2
TGCAGCGTTGAAGGTCGGAGAGGCCCCTACGAGCAGTACTTC | CSVEGRRGPYEQYF | TRBV29-1 | NA | NA | TRBJ2-7
TGCAGCGTCCCCATGGACAGTCGCCAAGAGACCCAGTACTTC | CSVPMDSRQETQYF | TRBV29-1 | NA | NA | TRBJ2-5
TGCAGCGTTGTGACAGGGGGGGTCACTGAAGCTTTCTTT | CSVVTGGVTEAFF | TRBV29-1 | NA | TRBD1 | TRBJ1-1
TGCGCCAGCAGCTTGGACAGATACAATGAGCAGTTCTTC | CASSLDRYNEQFF | TRBV5-1 | few | NA | TRBJ2-1
TGCAGCGAAGATCTGCAGTACTTC | CSEDLQYF | TRBV29-1 | NA | NA | TRBJ2-7
TGTGCCAGCAGCTTAAGAGGGGCCGCCGGGGAGCAGTACTTC | CASSLRGAAGEQYF | TRBV7-9 | NA | NA | TRBJ2-7
TGCGCCAGCAGCTTTGCCGGGAACACCGGGGAGCTGTTTTTT | CASSFAGNTGELFF | TRBV5-1 | NA | NA | TRBJ2-2
TGCAGTGCTAGCCCAGGGACTGGCTACACCTTC | CSASPGTGYTF | TRBV20-1 | NA | NA | TRBJ1-2
TGTGCCTGGAGGAAGGTTACAGAATCCTACGAGCAGTACTTC | CAWRKVTESYEQYF | TRBV30 | few | NA | TRBJ2-7
TGTGCCAGCAGCTTAGATTCCCGGACGGTCCAGTACTTC | CASSLDSRTVQYF | TRBV11-2 | NA | NA | TRBJ2-7
TGTGCCTTAGGGGTTAACTCTGGAAACACCATATATTTT | CALGVNSGNTIYF | TRBV30 | NA | NA | TRBJ1-3
TGTGCCAGTTCCAGGGTTAGTCCAGATACGCAGTATTTT | CASSRVSPDTQYF | TRBV19 | NA | NA | TRBJ2-3
TGCAGCGCCAAATCCAGGGGGCAGACCTACAATGAGCAGTTCTTC | CSAKSRGQTYNEQFF | TRBV29-1 | NA | TRBD1 | TRBJ2-1
TGTGCCTGGAGCTTTTCCGCCACCGCCCATGGCTACACCTTC | CAWSFSATAHGYTF | TRBV30 | NA | NA | TRBJ1-2
TGCAGCGTTTTATTGACAGGTTGGACCCTGATCCTACAAGAGACCCAGTACTTC | CSVLLTGWTLILQETQYF | TRBV29-1 | NA | NA | TRBJ2-5
TGCAGCGTTCTCAGACCGATAACCTACGAGCAGTACTTC | CSVLRPITYEQYF | TRBV29-1 | few | NA | TRBJ2-7
TGTGCCTGGACTCAATCCGGGACACTTTACAATGAGCAGTTCTTC | CAWTQSGTLYNEQFF | TRBV30 | NA | NA | TRBJ2-1
TGTGCCAGCAGCTTAGTGGCAGCGGGGAGTAGAAAGACCCAGTACTTC | CASSLVAAGSRKTQYF | TRBV7-2 | few | TRBD2 | TRBJ2-5
TGCAGCGTTGTTCCCGCGGGGGGGCAAGAGCAGTACTTC | CSVVPAGGQEQYF | TRBV29-1 | NA | TRBD2 | TRBJ2-7
TGTGCCAGCAGCGGAAGGGCAACATATGGCTACACCTTC | CASSGRATYGYTF | TRBV7-9 | NA | NA | TRBJ1-2
TGTGCCAGCAGCGTAGCGATGTCCCAAGAGACCCAGTACTTC | CASSVAMSQETQYF | TRBV9 | NA | NA | TRBJ2-5
TGTGCCTGGAGTGTATTTGTGGCTGAAGCTTTCTTT | CAWSVFVAEAFF | TRBV30 | NA | NA | TRBJ1-1
TGTGCCAGCAGCCAGTACTATGGCTACACCTTC | CASSQYYGYTF | TRBV25-1 | few | NA | TRBJ1-2
TGTGCCATCAGTGAGCCAGCGGGAGGCACAGATACGCAGTATTTT | CAISEPAGGTDTQYF | TRBV10-3 | NA | TRBD2 | TRBJ2-3
TGCAGCGTGGACAGGGGGAGCACTGAAGCTTTCTTT | CSVDRGSTEAFF | TRBV29-1 | NA | TRBD1 | TRBJ1-1
TGCGCCAGCAGCCAAGATGAGGCTAGCGGGAGAACTGAGCAGTTCTTC | CASSQDEASGRTEQFF | TRBV4-3 | few | TRBD2 | TRBJ2-1
TGTGCCTGGAGTATGAGACTAGCGGGGGACAATGAGCAGTTCTTC | CAWSMRLAGDNEQFF | TRBV30 | NA | TRBD2 | TRBJ2-1
TGCGCCAGCAGCTTGGAGGTTCAGAACTCCTACGAGCAGTACTTC | CASSLEVQNSYEQYF | TRBV5-1 | NA | NA | TRBJ2-7
TGTGCCAGCAGTGGGGAACAGGTGCCGAACACCGGGGAGCTGTTTTTT | CASSGEQVPNTGELFF | TRBV25-1 | NA | NA | TRBJ2-2
TGCGCCAGCAGCCTGAGCCCGCTTAACACCGGGGAGCTGTTTTTT | CASSLSPLNTGELFF | TRBV4-1 | NA | NA | TRBJ2-2
TGTGCCTGGAGTACGCGGGCTCGACAGAACACTGAAGCTTTCTTT | CAWSTRARQNTEAFF | TRBV30 | once | NA | TRBJ1-1
TGCAGCGCCCCAGCGGCAGGGGGTTACAATGAGCAGTTCTTC | CSAPAAGGYNEQFF | TRBV29-1 | NA | TRBD1 | TRBJ2-1
TGTGCCATCAGTGGCGCGGACACCGGGGAGCTGTTTTTT | CAISGADTGELFF | TRBV10-3 | few | NA | TRBJ2-2
TGTGCCATCAGTGAGCCGGGGAGCTCTGGGGCCAACGTCCTGACTTTC | CAISEPGSSGANVLTF | TRBV10-3 | NA | NA | TRBJ2-6
TGCAGCGTTGATAGGAACACTGAAGCTTTCTTT | CSVDRNTEAFF | TRBV29-1 | once | NA | TRBJ1-1
TGTGCCAGCAGAGGGTCCCCCGGACAGGGGGACGTCGAGAGGAAGGCATCCTACAATGAGCAGTTCTTC | CASRGSPGQGDVERKASYNEQFF | TRBV28 | few | TRBD1 | TRBJ2-1
TGTGCCAGCAGCCAAGGGACTATGATTCACAATGAGCAGTTCTTC | CASSQGTMIHNEQFF | TRBV14 | NA | NA | TRBJ2-1
TGTGCCTGGAGTGTTCCCGGGACAGGGCGACGAGGCTACACCTTC | CAWSVPGTGRRGYTF | TRBV30 | few | TRBD1 | TRBJ1-2